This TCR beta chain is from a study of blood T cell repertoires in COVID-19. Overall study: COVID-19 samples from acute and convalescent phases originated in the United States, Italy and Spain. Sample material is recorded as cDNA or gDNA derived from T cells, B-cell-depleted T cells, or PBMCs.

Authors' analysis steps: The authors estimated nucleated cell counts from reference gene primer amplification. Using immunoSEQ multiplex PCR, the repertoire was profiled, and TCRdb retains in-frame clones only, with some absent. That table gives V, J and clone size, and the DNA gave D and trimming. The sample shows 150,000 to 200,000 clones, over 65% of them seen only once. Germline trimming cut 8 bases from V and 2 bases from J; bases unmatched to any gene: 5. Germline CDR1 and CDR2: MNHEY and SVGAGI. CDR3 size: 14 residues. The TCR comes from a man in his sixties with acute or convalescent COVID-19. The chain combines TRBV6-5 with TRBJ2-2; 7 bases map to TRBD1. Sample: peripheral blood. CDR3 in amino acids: CASGRQGNTGELFF. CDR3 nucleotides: TGTGCCAGCGGAAGACAGGGAAACACCGGGGAGCTGTTTTTT.